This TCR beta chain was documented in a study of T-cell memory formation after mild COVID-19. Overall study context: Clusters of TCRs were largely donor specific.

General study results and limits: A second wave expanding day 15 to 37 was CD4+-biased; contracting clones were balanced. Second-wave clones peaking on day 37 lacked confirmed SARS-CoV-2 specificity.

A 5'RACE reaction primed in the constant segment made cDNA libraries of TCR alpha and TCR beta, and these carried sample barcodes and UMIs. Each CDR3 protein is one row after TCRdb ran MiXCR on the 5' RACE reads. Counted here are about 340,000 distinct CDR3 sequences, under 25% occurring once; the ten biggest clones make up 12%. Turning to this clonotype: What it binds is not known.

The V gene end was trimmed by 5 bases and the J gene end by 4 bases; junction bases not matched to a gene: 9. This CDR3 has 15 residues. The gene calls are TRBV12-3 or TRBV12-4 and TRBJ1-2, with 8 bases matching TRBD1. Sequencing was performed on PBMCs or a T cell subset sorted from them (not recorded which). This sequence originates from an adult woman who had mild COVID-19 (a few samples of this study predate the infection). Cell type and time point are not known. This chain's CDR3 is CASSPGQAGGYGYTF. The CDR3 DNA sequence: TGTGCCAGCAGTCCGGGACAGGCGGGAGGCTATGGCTACACCTTC.